What follows describes a single TCR beta chain. The entry originates in a study of blood T cells in healthy people across ages. CDR3 length: 14 residues. The V end was cut by 4 bases, the J end by 3 bases, with 13 bases between. CDR1 SQVTM and CDR2 ANQGSEA come from the germline V gene. Then a second PCR, running roughly 6 to 12 cycles, was carried out with a sample-barcoded 5' primer and a J-beta primer mix. TCRdb used MiXCR to reprocess the 5' RACE reads, holding one entry per CDR3 protein. The sample has approximately 830,000 distinct CDR3 sequences, under 80% seen once. This TCR was recovered from a man aged 25 to 40 in good health. Sequencing was done on a sample of blood. The chain couples TRBV29-1 to TRBJ1-3; D is possibly TRBD1 (5 bases). In DNA form, the CDR3 reads TGCAGCGTTGGAGAGCAGGGTGGTGGAAACACCATATATTTT. This encodes CSVGEQGGGNTIYF.